This T cell receptor beta chain was found in a study of blood T cell repertoires in COVID-19. Study summary: In each case, the material was cDNA or gDNA derived from T cells, B-cell-depleted T cells, or PBMCs.

Repertoires were generated with immunoSEQ multiplex PCR, while TCRdb's copy carries only in-frame clones and drops some. The profile shows about 320,000 clones, roughly 86% of them singletons. The CDR3 runs 16 residues. CDR1 is MNHNS, CDR2 SASEGT, per germline. V trimming: 4 bases; J trimming: 6 bases; junction bases outside the gene matches: 12. The source of this sequence is a young woman who had recovered from COVID-19. Sequenced material: PBMCs or T cells enriched from blood (not recorded which). This sequence joins TRBV6-1 and TRBJ1-5; 7 nucleotides align to TRBD1. The DNA of the CDR3 is TGTGCCAGCAGTGTACTTGGGGACAGTTCTTTTCAGCCCCAGCATTTT. This encodes CASSVLGDSSFQPQHF.